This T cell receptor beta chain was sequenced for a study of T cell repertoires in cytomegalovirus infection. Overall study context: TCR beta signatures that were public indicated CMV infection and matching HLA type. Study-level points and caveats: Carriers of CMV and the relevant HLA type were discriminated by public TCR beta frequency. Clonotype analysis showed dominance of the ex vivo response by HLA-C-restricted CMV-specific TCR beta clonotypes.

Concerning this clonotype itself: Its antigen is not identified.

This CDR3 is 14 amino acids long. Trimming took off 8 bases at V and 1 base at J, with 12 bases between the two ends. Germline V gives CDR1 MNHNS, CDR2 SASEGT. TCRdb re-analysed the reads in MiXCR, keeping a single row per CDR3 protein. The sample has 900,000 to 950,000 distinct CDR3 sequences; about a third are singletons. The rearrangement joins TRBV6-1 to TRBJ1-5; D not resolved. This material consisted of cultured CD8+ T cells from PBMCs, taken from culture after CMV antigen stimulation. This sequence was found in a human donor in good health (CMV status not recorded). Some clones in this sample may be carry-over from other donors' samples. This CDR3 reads CASSGEASNQPQHF. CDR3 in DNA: TGTGCCAGCTCAGGAGAGGCCAGCAATCAGCCCCAGCATTTT.